This T cell receptor beta chain was sequenced for a study of blood T cell repertoires in COVID-19. TCRdb keeps only in-frame clones here, not all; method: immunoSEQ multiplex PCR. The table has under 350,000 clones, roughly nine tenths seen once. Germline V gene data show CDR1 as SEHNR and CDR2 as FQNEAQ (reference sequence). Trimming took off 4 bases at V and 0 bases at J, with 18 bases between the two ends. This CDR3 has 17 residues. This clone was detected only a few times. This sequence originates from a woman aged 35 to 49 who had recovered from COVID-19. The sequenced material came from PBMCs or T cells enriched from blood (not recorded which). The chain is built from TRBV7-9 and TRBJ1-1, with D uncertain. The DNA of the CDR3 is TGTGCCAGCAGCTCCCCTAGTGGGTTTTGGATGAACACTGAAGCTTTCTTT. Translated: CASSSPSGFWMNTEAFF. The whole variable domain, filled in from reference TRBV7-9 and TRBJ1-1, reads DTGVSQNPRHKITKRGQNVTFRCDPISEHNRLYWYRQTLGQGPEFLTYFQNEAQLEKSRLLSDRFSAERPKGSFSTLEIQRTEQGDSAMYLCASSSPSGFWMNTEAFFGQGTRLTVV.